A single sample gave rise to the 2 T cell receptor beta chains below, sequenced in a study of naive and memory T cell subsets. Both TRBC1 and TRBC2 were covered by a beta constant-region primer of two equimolar oligonucleotides. Using its own MiXCR run on the UMI-ligation and nested PCR reads, TCRdb lists one record per CDR3 protein. The table includes 25,000 to 30,000 distinct CDR3 sequences, roughly a tenth detected once. The sequenced sample consisted of effector memory CD4+ T cells from blood. Subset meaning: effector memory, CD45RA- CD27-. The receptors here all came from a human donor in good health.

V is TRBV2 and J is TRBJ2-3; D is undetermined. This CDR3 spans 9 amino acids. CDR1 and CDR2 from the germline V gene are SNHLY and FYNNEI. V lost 8 bases, J lost 6 bases, and 3 bases lay in between. CDR3 in amino acids: CASGDTQYF. CDR3 bases: TGTGCCAGCGGGGATACGCAGTATTTT.

The chain couples TRBV28 to TRBJ1-6; D unclear. The CDR3 totals 15 residues. V dropped 7 bases and J dropped 8 bases, with 18 bases sitting between them. Germline CDR1 is MDHEN and CDR2 is SYDVKM. The CDR3 DNA sequence: TGTGCCAGCACCCCCGGAGGTATTAATTATTCACCCCTCCACTTT. This encodes CASTPGGINYSPLHF.